This T cell receptor beta chain was obtained from a study of shared clonotypes between healthy human individuals. Overall study context: The study used three CD4 naive, three CD4 memory, two CD8 naive and one CD8 memory plate per donor. Study-wide results and caveats: The researchers took only blood, and tissue repertoires probably look different. Genetic and exposure-history diversity was limited by the few donors.

CDR3 length: 15 amino acids. The germline gives CDR1 SGHTA, CDR2 FQGNSA. V was pared by 3 bases and J by 1 base, with 13 bases between. Measured with immunoSEQ multiplex PCR; TCRdb has only the in-frame clones, and not every one. This table has some 2 million clones, less than 95% appearing once. CD8 cells classed as naive were CD45RO-negative and positively selected for CCR7, excluding terminally differentiated effector memory CD45RA+ cells. A single count supports this clone. Its antigen is not known. The specimen was naive CD8+ T cells sorted from blood. The sequence was collected from a man aged 18 to 30 in good health. The chain uses TRBV7-2 and TRBJ2-7; TRBD1 is a possible D gene (6 bases). CDR3 coding DNA: TGTGCCAGCAGCTTCTCCTGGACAGTTTCCTACGAGCAGTACTTC. This translates into CASSFSWTVSYEQYF.